The 25 T cell receptor beta chains in this list originate from one sample, sequenced in a study of shared T cell receptors in the human thymus. Sequencing was performed with immunoSEQ multiplex PCR; in TCRdb, only in-frame clones are kept and a portion is missing. The table lists 72,000 or so clones, roughly 96% of them singletons. Sequencing was performed on thymocytes. The receptors derive from a human donor.

The genes are TRBV6-1 and TRBJ1-5; D unresolved. The germline V and J ends were trimmed by 8 bases and 1 base, with 3 bases remaining between them. The germline CDR1 and CDR2 sequences are MNHNS and SASEGT. The CDR3 is 11 amino acids. The CDR3 is CASGSNQPQHF. The CDR3 DNA reads TGTGCCAGCGGCAGCAATCAGCCCCAGCATTTT.

The chain links TRBV9 to TRBJ2-3; a possible D gene is TRBD1 (5 bases). The germline CDR1 and CDR2 sequences are SGDLS and YYNGEE. Trimming removed 0 bases at V and 0 bases at J, with 20 bases between. The CDR3 is made up of 19 amino acids. The CDR3 region has the DNA TGTGCCAGCAGCGTAGGACAGTCGTATTACGATCCTAGCACAGATACGCAGTATTTT. It specifies CASSVGQSYYDPSTDTQYF.

The chain couples TRBV4-3 to TRBJ1-2; D gene unclear. V was trimmed by 1 base and J by 8 bases, leaving 11 bases between them. Per germline, CDR1 LGHNA and CDR2 YSLEER. The CDR3 has 13 amino acids. Here the CDR3 DNA reads TGCGCCAGCAGCCAAGTCCCAGGCAAAGGCTACACCTTC. It translates to CASSQVPGKGYTF.

This chain uses TRBV18 with TRBJ1-3; D is unresolved. Trimming took 3 bases from V and 1 from J, leaving 16 bases between them. Per germline, CDR1 KGHSH and CDR2 LQKENI. This CDR3 is 17 amino acids long. The CDR3 coding sequence is TGTGCCAGCTCACCTCTACGAGGGAGTTCATCTGGAAACACCATATATTTT. It translates to CASSPLRGSSSGNTIYF.

The chain couples TRBV19 to TRBJ2-7, with 7 bases matching TRBD1. Germline CDR1 reads LNHDA; CDR2 reads SQIVND (reference sequence). With 5 bases clipped from V and 5 bases from J, the junction kept 18 bases outside the gene matches. The CDR3 has 17 residues. The CDR3 reads CASSWTRRQGVLHEQYF. The CDR3 coding sequence is TGTGCCAGTAGTTGGACCCGTCGACAGGGAGTCCTCCACGAGCAGTACTTC.

J is TRBJ2-1 and V is TRBV15; D unclear. Germline V gene lookup returns CDR1 LNHNV and CDR2 YYDKDF (reference sequence). Trimming stripped 3 bases from V and 0 bases from J, with 12 bases between. CDR3 length: 16 amino acids. This CDR3 is CATSRKTRSSYNEQFF. As DNA, the CDR3 is TGTGCCACCAGCAGGAAGACCCGGAGCTCCTACAATGAGCAGTTCTTC.

The rearrangement uses TRBV5-1 and TRBJ2-1; 13 bases align to TRBD2. CDR3 length equals 19 residues. With 0 bases clipped from V and 9 bases from J, the junction kept 15 bases outside the gene matches. Germline V lookup: CDR1 SGHRS, CDR2 YFSETQ. DNA of the CDR3: TGCGCCAGCAGCTTGGATACCGCGGGACTAGCGGGGAAAACGAGTGAGCAGTTCTTC. This sequence encodes CASSLDTAGLAGKTSEQFF.

The rearrangement links TRBV18 to TRBJ1-3; D is perhaps TRBD1 (6 bases). The CDR3 is 18 residues long. Germline CDR1 is KGHSH and CDR2 is LQKENI. Between the trimmed V and J ends, which lost 3 bases and 1 base, there was a span of 19 bases. The CDR3 bases are TGTGCCAGCTCACCTCAAGAGGACAGAAATTCTTCTGGAAACACCATATATTTT. Protein product: CASSPQEDRNSSGNTIYF.

The sample holds one count of this clone. The chain joins TRBV4-3 to TRBJ1-1; D not resolved. The CDR3 runs 15 residues. V was clipped by 1 base and J by 3 bases, with 12 bases between them. Per germline, CDR1 LGHNA and CDR2 YSLEER. The CDR3, as DNA: TGCGCCAGCAGCCAAGTGATCCGGCGGGACACTGAAGCTTTCTTT. It translates to CASSQVIRRDTEAFF.

J is TRBJ2-7 and V is TRBV5-5, with D perhaps TRBD1 or TRBD2 (5 bases each). CDR1 and CDR2 (germline): SGHKS, YYEKEE (reference sequence). V gave up 2 bases and J gave up 2 bases, with 17 bases separating them. This CDR3 region has 16 residues. CDR3 coding DNA: TGTGCCAGCAGCTTTCACCGGGGCAGCGTAGCCTACGAGCAGTACTTC. Its protein product is CASSFHRGSVAYEQYF.

In nucleotides, the CDR3 is TGTGCCAGCAGACAGAACAATGAGCAGTTCTTC. Its translation: CASRQNNEQFF. The chain combines TRBV6-5 with TRBJ2-1; D is ambiguous. There are 11 residues in the CDR3. Deletions cut 6 bases from V and 5 bases from J, with 5 bases between. From germline, CDR1 is MNHEY and CDR2 SVGAGI.

This clone was seen just once. The CDR3 nucleotides read TGTGCCAGCAGCTTGATAGGAGACAGGGTGATGCTCATGAACACTGAAGCTTTCTTT. Protein product: CASSLIGDRVMLMNTEAFF. The V and J genes are TRBV5-6 and TRBJ1-1; 7 bases fit TRBD1. V lost 1 base, J lost 0 bases, and 15 bases stayed unmatched. This CDR3 is 19 amino acids long. The germline V gene encodes CDR1 SGHDT and CDR2 YYEEEE. Full variable domain (outside the CDR3, taken from reference TRBV5-6 and TRBJ1-1): DAGVTQSPTHLIKTRGQQVTLRCSPKSGHDTVSWYQQALGQGPQFIFQYYEEEERQRGNFPDRFSGHQFPNYSSELNVNALLLGDSALYLCASSLIGDRVMLMNTEAFFGQGTRLTVV.

The genes are TRBV4-3 and TRBJ1-2; D unclear. V dropped 3 bases and J dropped 4 bases, with 21 bases sitting between them. Germline lookup yields CDR1 LGHNA and CDR2 YSLEER. The CDR3 has 17 amino acids. In DNA, the CDR3 is TGCGCCAGCAGCCACTCGAGGTACGGGCCACCACCCTATGGCTACACCTTC. This sequence encodes CASSHSRYGPPPYGYTF.

The genes are TRBV27 and TRBJ1-2, with unresolved D. V lost 4 bases and J 0 bases, leaving 12 bases between the germline ends. The germline V gene encodes CDR1 MNHEY and CDR2 SMNVEV (reference sequence). The CDR3 is made up of 15 amino acids. CDR3 residues: CASSSLTQPNYGYTF. CDR3 sequence (DNA): TGTGCCAGCAGTTCCTTAACACAGCCTAACTATGGCTACACCTTC.

The V call is TRBV21-1, the J call TRBJ1-5; TRBD1, the table's D call, lacks a check against the DNA. TRBV21-1 is a listed pseudogene. This CDR3 is built from 19 residues. The CDR3 DNA follows: TGTGCCAGCAGCAAAGCCTGGACAGGGGATTCGAACGGCAATCAGCCCCAGCATTTT. As protein: CASSKAWTGDSNGNQPQHF.

The CDR3 region is CASSVGGGNDGYTF. The CDR3 DNA reads TGTGCCAGCAGCGTAGGAGGGGGGAACGATGGCTACACCTTC. V is TRBV9 and J is TRBJ1-2; D perhaps matches TRBD1 (6 bases). V gave up 0 bases and J gave up 6 bases, with 12 bases separating them. The CDR3 runs 14 residues. Per the germline V gene, CDR1 is SGDLS and CDR2 is YYNGEE.

The V call is TRBV10-3, the J call TRBJ1-6, with D possibly TRBD1 on 6 matching bases. Trimming stripped 2 bases from V and 6 bases from J, with 17 bases between. Looked up from germline, CDR1 is ENHRY and CDR2 is SYGVKD. The CDR3 length is 17 residues. The CDR3 region is CAISESLSRGFNSPLHF. The CDR3 DNA reads as TGTGCCATCAGTGAGAGCCTATCTAGGGGGTTTAATTCACCCCTCCACTTT.

The chain carries TRBV5-1 and TRBJ2-4; 14 nucleotides line up with TRBD2. Germline CDR1 SGHRS, CDR2 YFSETQ. Trimming took 3 bases from V and 2 from J; bases not matched to a gene: 7. This CDR3 has 18 residues. The CDR3 loop is CASSSGLAGARTKNIQYF. DNA for the CDR3: TGCGCCAGCAGCTCGGGACTAGCGGGGGCCCGTACCAAAAACATTCAGTACTTC.

The chain combines TRBV6-5 with TRBJ2-1, with TRBD2 matching over 7 bases. With V trimmed by 0 bases and J by 8 bases, 4 bases remained unmatched. Germline V CDR1 and CDR2: MNHEY, SVGAGI. The CDR3 covers 14 residues. CDR3 bases: TGTGCCAGCAGTTACTCGCCCAGCGGGGATGAGCAGTTCTTC. The encoded protein is CASSYSPSGDEQFF.

The gene calls are TRBV4-3 and TRBJ2-5, with 12 bases that match TRBD2. CDR1 and CDR2 (germline): LGHNA, YSLEER. The CDR3 covers 14 residues. V lost 3 bases, J lost 5 bases, and 1 base stayed unmatched. The CDR3 sequence is CASSHGTSGETQYF. Here the CDR3 DNA reads TGCGCCAGCAGCCATGGGACTAGCGGGGAGACCCAGTACTTC.

This clone was detected once. The gene calls are TRBV27 and TRBJ1-4; 7 bases map to TRBD1. Trimming at V came to 5 bases and at J to 5 bases, leaving 2 bases not matched to a gene. CDR1 and CDR2 from the germline V gene are MNHEY and SMNVEV (reference sequence). The CDR3 covers 13 residues. This CDR3 is CASSLQGNEKLFF. The CDR3 coding sequence is TGTGCCAGCAGTCTACAGGGGAATGAAAAACTGTTTTTT.

The chain uses TRBV6-5 and TRBJ2-5; 11 bases line up with TRBD2. Germline-derived CDR1 and CDR2 are MNHEY and SVGAGI. V trimming: 5 bases; J trimming: 2 bases; junction bases outside the gene matches: 4. CDR3 size: 15 residues. CDR3 region: CASSVVAGGQETQYF. CDR3 coding DNA: TGTGCCAGCAGTGTAGTAGCGGGGGGGCAAGAGACCCAGTACTTC.

This chain connects TRBV25-1 to TRBJ2-7; 11 bases align to TRBD1. Losses at the gene ends were 7 bases for V and 3 bases for J; bases not matched to a gene: 5. This CDR3 is built from 14 residues. The germline CDR1 and CDR2 sequences are MGHDK and SYGVNS. The CDR3: CASNGQGALYEQYF. The CDR3 coding sequence is TGTGCCAGCAACGGACAGGGGGCCCTCTACGAGCAGTACTTC.

This chain joins TRBV7-9 and TRBJ2-3, with 8 bases that match TRBD2. The CDR3 is 15 amino acids. The V and J ends lost 6 bases and 0 bases, in that order; junction bases with no gene match: 5. CDR1 and CDR2 (germline): SEHNR, FQNEAQ (reference sequence). CDR3 nucleotide sequence: TGTGCCAGCAGTCTTAGCGGGGTCAGCACAGATACGCAGTATTTT. Translation: CASSLSGVSTDTQYF.

This chain links TRBV7-2 with TRBJ2-1; 8 nucleotides line up with TRBD1. The V and J ends lost 5 bases and 9 bases, in that order; junction bases with no gene match: 9. CDR3 size: 14 residues. CDR1 and CDR2 (germline): SGHTA, FQGNSA. The CDR3 region is CASSLNGQGAEQFF. The DNA of the CDR3 is TGTGCCAGCAGCCTTAATGGACAGGGAGCTGAGCAGTTCTTC.